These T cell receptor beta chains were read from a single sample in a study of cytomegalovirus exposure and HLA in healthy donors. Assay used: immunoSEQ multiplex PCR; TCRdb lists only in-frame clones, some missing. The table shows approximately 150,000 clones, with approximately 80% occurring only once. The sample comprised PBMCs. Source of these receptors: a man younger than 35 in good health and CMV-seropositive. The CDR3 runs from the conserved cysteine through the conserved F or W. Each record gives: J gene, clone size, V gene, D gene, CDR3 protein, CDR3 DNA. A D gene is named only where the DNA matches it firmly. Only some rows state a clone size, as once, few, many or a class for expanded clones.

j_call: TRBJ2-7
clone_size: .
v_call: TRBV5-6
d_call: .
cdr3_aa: CASSHTDTPYEQYF
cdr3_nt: TGTGCCAGCAGCCATACAGACACACCCTACGAGCAGTACTTC

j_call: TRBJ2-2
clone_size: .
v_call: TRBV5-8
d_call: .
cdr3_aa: CASSWAGSGHTGELFF
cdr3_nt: TGTGCCAGCAGCTGGGCCGGTAGCGGTCACACCGGGGAGCTGTTTTTT

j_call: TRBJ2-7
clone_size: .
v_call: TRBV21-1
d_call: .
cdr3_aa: CASSKGAGSYEQYF
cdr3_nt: TGTGCCAGCAGTAAGGGGGCCGGATCCTACGAGCAGTACTTC

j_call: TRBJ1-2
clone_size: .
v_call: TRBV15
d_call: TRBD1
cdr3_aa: CATSPQGARYGYTF
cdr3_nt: TGTGCCACCAGTCCTCAGGGGGCGCGGTATGGCTACACCTTC

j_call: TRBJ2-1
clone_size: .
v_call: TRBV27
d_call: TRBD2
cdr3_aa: CASSFRLAGINEQFF
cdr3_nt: TGTGCCAGCAGTTTCCGGCTAGCGGGAATCAATGAGCAGTTCTTC

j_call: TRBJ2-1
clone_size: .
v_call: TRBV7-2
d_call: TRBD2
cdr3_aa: CASSYRSGRVYNEQFF
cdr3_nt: TGTGCCAGCAGCTACCGTAGCGGGAGGGTCTACAATGAGCAGTTCTTC

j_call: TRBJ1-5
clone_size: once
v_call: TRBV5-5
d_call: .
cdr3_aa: CASSLAPESNQPQHF
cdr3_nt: TGTGCCAGCAGCTTGGCCCCAGAAAGCAATCAGCCCCAGCATTTT

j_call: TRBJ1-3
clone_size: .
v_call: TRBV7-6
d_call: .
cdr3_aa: CASSLVGPGNTIYF
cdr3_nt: TGTGCCAGCAGCTTAGTGGGGCCTGGAAACACCATATATTTT

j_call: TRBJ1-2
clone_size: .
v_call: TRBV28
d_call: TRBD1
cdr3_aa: CASSYRDRDSYGYTF
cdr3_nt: TGTGCCAGCAGTTACCGGGACAGGGATTCCTATGGCTACACCTTC

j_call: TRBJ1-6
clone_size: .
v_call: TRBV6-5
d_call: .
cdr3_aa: CASSYSKGAPLHF
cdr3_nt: TGTGCCAGCAGTTACTCGAAGGGAGCGCCCCTCCACTTT

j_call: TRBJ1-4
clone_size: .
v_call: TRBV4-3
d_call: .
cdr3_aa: CASSQGEVAYEKLFF
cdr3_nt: TGCGCCAGCAGCCAAGGCGAGGTGGCGTATGAAAAACTGTTTTTT

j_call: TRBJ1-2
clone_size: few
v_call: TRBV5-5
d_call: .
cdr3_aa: CASSAQGLYGYTF
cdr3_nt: TGTGCCAGCAGCGCACAGGGATTGTATGGCTACACCTTC

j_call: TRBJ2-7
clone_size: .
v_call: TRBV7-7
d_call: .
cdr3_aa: CASSLNLDYEQYF
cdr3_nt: TGTGCCAGCAGCTTAAACCTAGACTACGAGCAGTACTTC

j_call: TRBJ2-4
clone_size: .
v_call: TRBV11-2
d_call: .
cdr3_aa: CASSDRLAKNIQYF
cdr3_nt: TGTGCCAGCAGCGACAGATTAGCCAAAAACATTCAGTACTTC

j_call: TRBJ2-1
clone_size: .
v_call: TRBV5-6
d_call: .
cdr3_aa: CASSLGHFSYNEQFF
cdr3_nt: TGTGCCAGCAGCTTGGGTCACTTCTCCTACAATGAGCAGTTCTTC

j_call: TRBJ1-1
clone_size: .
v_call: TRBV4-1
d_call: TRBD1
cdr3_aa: CASSHPKRSGGTEAFF
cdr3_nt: TGCGCCAGCAGCCACCCGAAACGGTCAGGGGGCACTGAAGCTTTCTTT

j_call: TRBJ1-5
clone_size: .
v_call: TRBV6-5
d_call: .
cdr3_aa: CASSSSYPLSQPQHF
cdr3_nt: TGTGCCAGCAGTTCATCTTATCCCCTATCCCAGCCCCAGCATTTT

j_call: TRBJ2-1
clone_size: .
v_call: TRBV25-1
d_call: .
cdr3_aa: CASSELTTLNYNEQFF
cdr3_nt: TGTGCCAGCAGTGAATTAACTACCCTAAATTACAATGAGCAGTTCTTC

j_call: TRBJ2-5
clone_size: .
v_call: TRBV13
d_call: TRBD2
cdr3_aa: CASSLVAGEQETQYF
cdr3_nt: TGTGCCAGCAGCTTAGTTGCGGGGGAACAAGAGACCCAGTACTTC

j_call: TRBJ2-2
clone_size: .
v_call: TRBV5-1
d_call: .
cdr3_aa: CASSLSRGTGELFF
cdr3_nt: TGCGCCAGCAGCCTCTCCCGGGGCACCGGGGAGCTGTTTTTT

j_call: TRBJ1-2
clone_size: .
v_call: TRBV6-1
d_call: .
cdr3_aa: CASSEGGQRGNTF
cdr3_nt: TGTGCCAGCAGTGAAGGGGGGCAGCGAGGTAACACCTTC

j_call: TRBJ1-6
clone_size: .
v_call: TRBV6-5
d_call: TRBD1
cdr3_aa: CASSYSTQGARLPLHF
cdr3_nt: TGTGCCAGCAGTTACTCGACGCAGGGGGCGCGTCTACCCCTCCACTTT

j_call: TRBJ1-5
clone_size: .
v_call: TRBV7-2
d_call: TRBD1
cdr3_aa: CASSPGQGGIEPQHF
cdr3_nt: TGTGCCAGCAGCCCGGGACAGGGGGGTATTGAGCCCCAGCATTTT

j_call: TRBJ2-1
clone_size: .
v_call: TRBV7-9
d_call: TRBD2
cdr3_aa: CASSLMGLAGDNEQFF
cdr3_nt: TGTGCCAGCAGCTTAATGGGACTAGCGGGAGACAATGAGCAGTTCTTC

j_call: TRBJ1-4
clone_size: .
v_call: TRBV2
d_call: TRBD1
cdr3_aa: CASNLGQVNEKLFF
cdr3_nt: TGTGCCAGCAACCTAGGACAGGTGAATGAAAAACTGTTTTTT

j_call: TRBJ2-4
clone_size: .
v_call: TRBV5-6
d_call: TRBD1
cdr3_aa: CASSHTGTGGWYIQYF
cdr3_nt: TGTGCCAGCAGCCACACCGGGACAGGGGGTTGGTACATTCAGTACTTC

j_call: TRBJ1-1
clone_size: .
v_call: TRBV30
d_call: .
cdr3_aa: CAWSVSGGAGSEAFF
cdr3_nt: TGTGCCTGGAGTGTATCGGGGGGAGCCGGCTCTGAAGCTTTCTTT

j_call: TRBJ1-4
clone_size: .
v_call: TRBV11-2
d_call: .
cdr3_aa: CASSLSLGAGHNEKLFF
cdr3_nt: TGTGCCAGCAGCTTAAGCCTTGGGGCAGGTCATAATGAAAAACTGTTTTTT

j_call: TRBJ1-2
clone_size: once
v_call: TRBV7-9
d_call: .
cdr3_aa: CSSSNSGANYGYTF
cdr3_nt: TGTTCCAGCAGCAACTCAGGGGCGAACTATGGCTACACCTTC

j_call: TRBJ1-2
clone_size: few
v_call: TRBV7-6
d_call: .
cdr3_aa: CASSLTGTDYGYTF
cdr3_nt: TGTGCCAGCAGCTTAACTGGCACAGACTATGGCTACACCTTC

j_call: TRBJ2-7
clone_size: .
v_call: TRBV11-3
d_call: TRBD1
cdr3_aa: CASSLTGTGAHEQYF
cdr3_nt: TGTGCCAGCAGCTTAACCGGGACAGGGGCCCACGAGCAGTACTTC

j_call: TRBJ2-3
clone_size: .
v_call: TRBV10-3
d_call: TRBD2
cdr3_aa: CAISASGSSVDTQYF
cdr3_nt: TGTGCCATCAGTGCTAGCGGGAGTAGTGTAGATACGCAGTATTTT

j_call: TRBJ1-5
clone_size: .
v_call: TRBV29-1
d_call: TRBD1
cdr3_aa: CSVVIGQAGKNQPQHF
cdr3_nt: TGCAGCGTCGTAATAGGACAGGCCGGGAAGAATCAGCCCCAGCATTTT

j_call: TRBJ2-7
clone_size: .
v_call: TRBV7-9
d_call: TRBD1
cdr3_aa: CASSPDRVTGEQYF
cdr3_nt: TGTGCCAGCAGCCCGGACAGGGTAACGGGCGAGCAGTACTTC

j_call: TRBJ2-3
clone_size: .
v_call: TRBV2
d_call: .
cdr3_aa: CASIFADTQYF
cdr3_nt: TGTGCCAGCATCTTTGCAGATACGCAGTATTTT

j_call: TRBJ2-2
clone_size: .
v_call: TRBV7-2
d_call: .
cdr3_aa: CASIGASNTGELFF
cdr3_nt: TGTGCCAGCATAGGGGCCTCGAACACCGGGGAGCTGTTTTTT

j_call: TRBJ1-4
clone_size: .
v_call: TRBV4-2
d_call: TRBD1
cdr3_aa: CASSQDSGGTVNEKLFF
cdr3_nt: TGTGCCAGCAGCCAAGATTCAGGGGGGACGGTTAATGAAAAACTGTTTTTT

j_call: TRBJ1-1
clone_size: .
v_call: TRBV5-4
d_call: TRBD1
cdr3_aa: CASSGQGHTEAFF
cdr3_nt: TGTGCCAGCAGCGGACAGGGGCACACTGAAGCTTTCTTT

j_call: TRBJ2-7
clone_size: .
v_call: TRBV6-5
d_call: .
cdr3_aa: CASSSLANPYEQYF
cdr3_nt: TGTGCCAGCAGTTCACTAGCTAATCCCTACGAGCAGTACTTC

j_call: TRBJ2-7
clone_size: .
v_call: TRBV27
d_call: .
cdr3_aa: CASSFSSTKYEQYF
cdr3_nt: TGTGCCAGCAGTTTCAGCAGTACTAAATACGAGCAGTACTTC

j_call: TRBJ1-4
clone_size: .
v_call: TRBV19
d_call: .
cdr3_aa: CASTMTGLNEKLFF
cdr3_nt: TGTGCCAGTACCATGACAGGCCTCAATGAAAAACTGTTTTTT

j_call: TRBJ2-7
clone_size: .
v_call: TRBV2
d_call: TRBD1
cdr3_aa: CATSPGTGGLEQYF
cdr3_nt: TGTGCCACCTCTCCCGGGACAGGGGGATTGGAGCAGTACTTC

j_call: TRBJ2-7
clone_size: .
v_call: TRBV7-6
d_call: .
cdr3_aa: CASSRLNSYEQYF
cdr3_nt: TGTGCCAGCAGCCGACTAAACTCCTACGAGCAGTACTTC

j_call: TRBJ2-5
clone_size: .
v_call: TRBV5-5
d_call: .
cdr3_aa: CASSFIPGETQYF
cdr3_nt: TGTGCCAGCAGCTTCATTCCGGGGGAGACCCAGTACTTC

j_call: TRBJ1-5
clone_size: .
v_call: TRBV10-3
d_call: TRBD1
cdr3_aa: CAIRGTESNQPQHF
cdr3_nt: TGTGCCATCAGGGGGACAGAGAGCAATCAGCCCCAGCATTTT